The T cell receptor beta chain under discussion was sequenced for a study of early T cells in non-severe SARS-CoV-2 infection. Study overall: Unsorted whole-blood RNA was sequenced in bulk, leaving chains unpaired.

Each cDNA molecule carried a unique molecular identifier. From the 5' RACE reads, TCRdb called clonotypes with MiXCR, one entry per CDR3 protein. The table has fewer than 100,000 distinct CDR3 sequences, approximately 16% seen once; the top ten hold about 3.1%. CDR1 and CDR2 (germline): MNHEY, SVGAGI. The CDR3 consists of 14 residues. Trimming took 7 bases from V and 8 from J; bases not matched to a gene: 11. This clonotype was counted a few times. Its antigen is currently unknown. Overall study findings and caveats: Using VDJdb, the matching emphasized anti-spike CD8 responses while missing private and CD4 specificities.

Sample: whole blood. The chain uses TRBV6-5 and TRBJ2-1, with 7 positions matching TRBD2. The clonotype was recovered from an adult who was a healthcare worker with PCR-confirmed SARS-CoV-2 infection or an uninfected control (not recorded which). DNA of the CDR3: TGTGCCAGCAAGTGGTCAGGACTAGGACATGAGCAGTTCTTC. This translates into CASKWSGLGHEQFF.